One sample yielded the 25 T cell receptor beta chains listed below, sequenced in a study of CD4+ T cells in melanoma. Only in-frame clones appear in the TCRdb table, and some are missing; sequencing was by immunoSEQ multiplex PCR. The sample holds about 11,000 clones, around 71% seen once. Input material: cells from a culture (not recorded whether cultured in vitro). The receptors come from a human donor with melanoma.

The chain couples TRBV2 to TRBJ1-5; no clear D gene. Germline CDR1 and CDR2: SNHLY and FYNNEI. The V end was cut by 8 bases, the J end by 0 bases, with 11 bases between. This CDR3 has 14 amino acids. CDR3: CASSRLNSNQPQHF. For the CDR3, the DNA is TGTGCCAGCTCCAGACTAAATAGCAATCAGCCCCAGCATTTT.

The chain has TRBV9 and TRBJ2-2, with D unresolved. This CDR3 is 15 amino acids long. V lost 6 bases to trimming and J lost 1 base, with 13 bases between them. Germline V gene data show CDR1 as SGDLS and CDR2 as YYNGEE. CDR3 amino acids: CASKPSPLNTGELFF. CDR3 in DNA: TGTGCCAGCAAGCCAAGCCCGCTGAACACCGGGGAGCTGTTTTTT.

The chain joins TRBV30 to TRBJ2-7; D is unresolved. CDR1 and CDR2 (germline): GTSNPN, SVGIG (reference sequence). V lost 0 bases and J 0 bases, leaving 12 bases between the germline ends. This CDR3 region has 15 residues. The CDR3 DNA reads TGTGCCTGGAGTGTCTGGCAGGCGAGCTCCTACGAGCAGTACTTC. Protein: CAWSVWQASSYEQYF.

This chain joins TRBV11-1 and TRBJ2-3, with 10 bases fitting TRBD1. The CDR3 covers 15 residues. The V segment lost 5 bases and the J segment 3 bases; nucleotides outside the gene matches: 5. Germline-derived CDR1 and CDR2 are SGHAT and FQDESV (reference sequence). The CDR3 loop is CASSQDRGRTDTQYF. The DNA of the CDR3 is TGTGCCAGCAGCCAAGACAGGGGGCGGACAGATACGCAGTATTTT.

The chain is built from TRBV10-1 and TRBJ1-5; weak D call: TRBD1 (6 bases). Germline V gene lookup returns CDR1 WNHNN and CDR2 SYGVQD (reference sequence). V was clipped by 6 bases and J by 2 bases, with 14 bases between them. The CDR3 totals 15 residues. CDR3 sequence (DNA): TGCGCCAGCAGGACCGCGGGGGCCGGCAATCAGCCCCAGCATTTT. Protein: CASRTAGAGNQPQHF.

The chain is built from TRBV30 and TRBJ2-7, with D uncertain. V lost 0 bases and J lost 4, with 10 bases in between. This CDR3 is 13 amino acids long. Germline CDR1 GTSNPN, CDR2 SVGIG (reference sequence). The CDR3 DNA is TGTGCCTGGAGTGTACCCCCCCGGTACGAGCAGTACTTC. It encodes CAWSVPPRYEQYF.

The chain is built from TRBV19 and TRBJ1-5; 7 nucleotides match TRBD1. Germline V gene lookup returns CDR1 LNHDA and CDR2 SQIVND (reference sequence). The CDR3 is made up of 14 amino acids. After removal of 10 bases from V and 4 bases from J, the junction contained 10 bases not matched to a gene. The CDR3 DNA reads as TGTGCCACTAGACCGGGACAGATTAATCAGCCCCAGCATTTT. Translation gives CATRPGQINQPQHF.

The CDR3, as DNA: TGTGCCAGCACCCCCGGGAGTAGCGGGTCCTACGAGCAGTACTTC. Its protein is CASTPGSSGSYEQYF. V is TRBV11-1 and J is TRBJ2-7; TRBD2 matches 7 bases. This CDR3 is 15 amino acids long. V dropped 7 bases and J dropped 1; count of bases not matched to a gene: 10. Germline lookup yields CDR1 SGHAT and CDR2 FQDESV (reference sequence).

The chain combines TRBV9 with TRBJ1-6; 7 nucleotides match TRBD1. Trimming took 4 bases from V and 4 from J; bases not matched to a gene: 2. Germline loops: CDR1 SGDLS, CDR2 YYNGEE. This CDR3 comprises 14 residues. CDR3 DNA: TGTGCCAGCAGCCTGGGACAGTATAATTCACCCCTCCACTTT. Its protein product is CASSLGQYNSPLHF.

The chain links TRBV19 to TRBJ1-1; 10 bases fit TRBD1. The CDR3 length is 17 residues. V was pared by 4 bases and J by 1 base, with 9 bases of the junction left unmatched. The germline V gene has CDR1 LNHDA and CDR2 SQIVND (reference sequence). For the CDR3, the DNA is TGTGCCAGTAGTAAACAAGGGACAGGGGCTAAGAACACTGAAGCTTTCTTT. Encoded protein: CASSKQGTGAKNTEAFF.

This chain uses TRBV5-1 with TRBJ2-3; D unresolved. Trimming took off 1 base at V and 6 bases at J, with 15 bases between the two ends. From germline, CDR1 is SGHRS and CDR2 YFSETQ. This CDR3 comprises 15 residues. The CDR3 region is CASSLQTPDQDTQYF. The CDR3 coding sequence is TGCGCCAGCAGCTTGCAGACACCAGACCAGGATACGCAGTATTTT.

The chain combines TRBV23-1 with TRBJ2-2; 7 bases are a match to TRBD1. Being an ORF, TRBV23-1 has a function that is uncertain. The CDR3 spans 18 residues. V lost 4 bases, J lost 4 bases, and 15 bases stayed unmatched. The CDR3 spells CASSPRDRENLGTGELFF. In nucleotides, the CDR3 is TGCGCCAGCAGTCCCCGAGACAGGGAGAATCTGGGCACCGGGGAGCTGTTTTTT.

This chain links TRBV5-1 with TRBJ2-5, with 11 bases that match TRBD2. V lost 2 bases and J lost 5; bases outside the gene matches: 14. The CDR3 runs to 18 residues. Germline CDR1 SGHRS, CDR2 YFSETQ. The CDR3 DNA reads TGCGCCAGCAGCTTAGGAATAGCGGGGGGGCTCGGGATGGAGACCCAGTACTTC. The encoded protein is CASSLGIAGGLGMETQYF.

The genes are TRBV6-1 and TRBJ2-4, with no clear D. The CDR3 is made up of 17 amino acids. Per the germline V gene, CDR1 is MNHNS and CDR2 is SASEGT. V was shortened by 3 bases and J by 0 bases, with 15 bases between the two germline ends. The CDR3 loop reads CASSEDGRIVAKNIQYF. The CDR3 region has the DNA TGTGCCAGCAGTGAGGACGGCCGGATAGTAGCCAAAAACATTCAGTACTTC.

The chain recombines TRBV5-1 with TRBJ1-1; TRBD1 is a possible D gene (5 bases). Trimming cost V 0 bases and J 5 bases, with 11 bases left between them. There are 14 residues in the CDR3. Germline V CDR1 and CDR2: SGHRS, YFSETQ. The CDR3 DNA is TGCGCCAGCAGCTTGGGACAGCCATTAACTGAAGCTTTCTTT. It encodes CASSLGQPLTEAFF.

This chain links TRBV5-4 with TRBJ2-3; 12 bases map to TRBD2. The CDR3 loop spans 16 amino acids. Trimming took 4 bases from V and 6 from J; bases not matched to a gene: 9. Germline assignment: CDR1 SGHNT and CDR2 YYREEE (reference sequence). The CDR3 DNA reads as TGTGCCAGCAGCGCCACTAGCGGGGGGTCCCCCGATACGCAGTATTTT. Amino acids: CASSATSGGSPDTQYF.

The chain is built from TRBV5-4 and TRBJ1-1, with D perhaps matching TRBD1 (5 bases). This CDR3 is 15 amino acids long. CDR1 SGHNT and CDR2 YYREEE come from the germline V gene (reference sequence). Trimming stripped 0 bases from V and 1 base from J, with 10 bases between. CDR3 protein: CASSLVRGKNTEAFF. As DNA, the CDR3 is TGTGCCAGCAGCTTGGTTCGGGGGAAGAACACTGAAGCTTTCTTT.

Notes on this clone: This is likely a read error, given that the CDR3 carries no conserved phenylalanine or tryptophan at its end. The CDR3 protein is CASSVSDRVWRGSYEQYC. The DNA for the CDR3 is TGTGCCAGCAGCGTCTCAGACAGGGTGTGGAGGGGCTCCTACGAGCAGTACTGC. The rearrangement uses TRBV13 and TRBJ2-7, with D possibly TRBD1 on 7 matching bases. V shed 5 bases and J shed 0 bases, with 23 bases lying between them. This CDR3 region has 18 residues. Germline V gene sequence: CDR1 PRHDT, CDR2 FYEKMQ (reference sequence).

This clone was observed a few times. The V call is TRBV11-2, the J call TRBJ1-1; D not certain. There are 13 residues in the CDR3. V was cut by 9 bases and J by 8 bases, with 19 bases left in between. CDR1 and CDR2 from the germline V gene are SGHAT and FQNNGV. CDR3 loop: CASRRMLAPEAFF. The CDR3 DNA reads TGTGCCAGTAGGCGAATGCTAGCTCCCGAAGCTTTCTTT.

In DNA form, the CDR3 reads TGCGCCAGCAGCTTGGGAGGCTTCCTTCCCACAGATACGCAGTATTTT. Encoded protein: CASSLGGFLPTDTQYF. This chain connects TRBV5-1 to TRBJ2-3, with D hard to call. V was cut by 0 bases and J by 2 bases, with 13 bases left in between. The V gene's germline CDR1 is SGHRS and CDR2 YFSETQ. The CDR3 is 16 amino acids. Together with reference TRBV5-1 and TRBJ2-3, the CDR3 gives the full variable domain: KAGVTQTPRYLIKTRGQQVTLSCSPISGHRSVSWYQQTPGQGLQFLFEYFSETQRNKGNFPGRFSGRQFSNSRSEMNVSTLELGDSALYLCASSLGGFLPTDTQYFGPGTRLTVL.

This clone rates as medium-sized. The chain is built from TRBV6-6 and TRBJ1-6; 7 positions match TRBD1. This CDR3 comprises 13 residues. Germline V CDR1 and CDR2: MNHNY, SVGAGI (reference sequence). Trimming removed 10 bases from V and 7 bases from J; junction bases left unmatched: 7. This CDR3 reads CATKTGTNSPLHF. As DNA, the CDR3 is TGTGCCACCAAGACAGGGACCAATTCACCCCTCCACTTT.

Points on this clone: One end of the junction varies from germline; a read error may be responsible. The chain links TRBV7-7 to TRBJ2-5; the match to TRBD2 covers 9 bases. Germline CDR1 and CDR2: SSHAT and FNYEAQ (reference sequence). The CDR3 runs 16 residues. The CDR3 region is CASSPGLAGAQETQYF. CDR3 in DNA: TGTGCTAGCAGCCCCGGGTTAGCGGGGGCGCAAGAGACCCAGTACTTC.

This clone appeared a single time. The CDR3 here is CASSPPLGRRGGNTEAFF. The CDR3 region has the DNA TGTGCCAGCAGCCCTCCGTTGGGCAGAAGGGGCGGGAACACTGAAGCTTTCTTT. The chain joins TRBV5-4 to TRBJ1-1; a weak D match, TRBD1 (5 bases). The germline gives CDR1 SGHNT, CDR2 YYREEE (reference sequence). This CDR3 comprises 18 residues. The V end was cut by 4 bases, the J end by 1 base, with 23 bases between.

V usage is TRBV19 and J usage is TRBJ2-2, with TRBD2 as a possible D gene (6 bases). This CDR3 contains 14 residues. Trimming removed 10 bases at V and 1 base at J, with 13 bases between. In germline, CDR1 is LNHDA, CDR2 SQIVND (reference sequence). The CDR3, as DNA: TGTGCCACGGCGGGGACGGTGAACACCGGGGAGCTGTTTTTT. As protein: CATAGTVNTGELFF. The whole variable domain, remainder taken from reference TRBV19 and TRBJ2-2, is DGGITQSPKYLFRKEGQNVTLSCEQNLNHDAMYWYRQDPGQGLRLIYYSQIVNDFQKGDIAEGYSVSREKKESFPLTVTSAQKNPTAFYLCATAGTVNTGELFFGEGSRLTVL.

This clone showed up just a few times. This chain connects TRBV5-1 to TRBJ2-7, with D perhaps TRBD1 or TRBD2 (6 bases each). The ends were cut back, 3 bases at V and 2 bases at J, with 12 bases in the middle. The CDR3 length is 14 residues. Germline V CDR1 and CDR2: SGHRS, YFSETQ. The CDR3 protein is CASSSGEAPYEQYF. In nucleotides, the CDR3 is TGCGCCAGCAGCTCAGGGGAGGCCCCCTACGAGCAGTACTTC.